The TCR beta chain described here comes from a study of tumor-infiltrating lymphocytes in primary liver carcinoma. The overall study: The number of productive TCRbeta reads per sample ranged from roughly 3.5 to 7.13 million and was similar across tissue types.

Broader study findings: Top clones occupying all five tumor regions numbered only about 7-24%. Blood trailed tumors significantly in top-250-clone fraction (p = 0.039). Reduced overlap was seen in tumor-adjacent and tumor-blood pairs versus tumor region pairs.

Notes on this clonotype: Antigen specificity is unknown. The CDR3 end shows no conserved phenylalanine or tryptophan, and so a read error is likely.

Constant-region priming of about 520 ng total RNA yielded TCR beta cDNA. Employing slightly modified ARM-PCR, three nested multiplex PCR rounds were run, and these gave rise to the TCR beta libraries. TCRdb re-derived calls from the multiplex PCR reads in MiXCR, one entry per CDR3 protein. This repertoire shows roughly 100,000 distinct CDR3 sequences, 65% to 75% found once; its top ten account for 9.5% to 15%. Co-extraction yielded RNA and DNA from around 20-30 mg of unsorted bulk tissue. The specimen was liver tumor tissue from sampling region 2. As to subset: tumor region T2, inferior pole. This TCR was recovered from a woman aged 55-70 years with primary liver carcinoma and hepatitis B virus infection.

CDR3 nucleotides: TGCGCCAGCAGCCTTAGGATCGGGAACGCTGAAGCTTTCTTA. Encoded protein: CASSLRIGNAEAFL. V and J are TRBV4-1 and TRBJ1-1, with D unclear. Germline CDR1 MGHRA, CDR2 YSYEKL. The CDR3 length is 14 residues.